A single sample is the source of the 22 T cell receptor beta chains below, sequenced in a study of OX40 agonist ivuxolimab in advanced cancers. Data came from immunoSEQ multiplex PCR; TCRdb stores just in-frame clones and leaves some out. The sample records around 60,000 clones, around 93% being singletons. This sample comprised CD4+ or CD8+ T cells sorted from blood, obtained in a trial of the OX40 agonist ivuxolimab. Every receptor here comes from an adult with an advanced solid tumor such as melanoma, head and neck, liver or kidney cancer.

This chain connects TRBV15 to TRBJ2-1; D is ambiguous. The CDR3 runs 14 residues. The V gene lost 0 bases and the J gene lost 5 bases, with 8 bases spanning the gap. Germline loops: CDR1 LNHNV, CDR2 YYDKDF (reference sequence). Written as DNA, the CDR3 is TGTGCCACCAGCAGAGATATTCGTGACAATGAGCAGTTCTTC. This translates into CATSRDIRDNEQFF.

The CDR3 nucleotides are TGTGCCAGCTCACCGCTTAGCGGGGCTTACAATGAGCAGTTCTTC. Its translation is CASSPLSGAYNEQFF. This chain uses TRBV18 with TRBJ2-1; 8 nucleotides match TRBD2. Losses at the gene ends were 3 bases for V and 4 bases for J; bases not matched to a gene: 5. The germline gives CDR1 KGHSH, CDR2 LQKENI. CDR3 size: 15 residues.

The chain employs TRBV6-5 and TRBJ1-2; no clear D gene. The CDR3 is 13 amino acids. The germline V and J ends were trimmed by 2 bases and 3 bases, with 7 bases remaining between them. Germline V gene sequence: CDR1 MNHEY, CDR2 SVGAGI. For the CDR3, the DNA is TGTGCCAGCAGTTACAGGGCCGACTATGGCTACACCTTC. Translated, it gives CASSYRADYGYTF.

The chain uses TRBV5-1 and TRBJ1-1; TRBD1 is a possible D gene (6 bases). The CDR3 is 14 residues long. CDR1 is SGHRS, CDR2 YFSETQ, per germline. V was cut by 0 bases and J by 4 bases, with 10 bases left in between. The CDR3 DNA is TGCGCCAGCAGCTTGGGGGGGGCTGGCACTGAAGCTTTCTTT. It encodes CASSLGGAGTEAFF.

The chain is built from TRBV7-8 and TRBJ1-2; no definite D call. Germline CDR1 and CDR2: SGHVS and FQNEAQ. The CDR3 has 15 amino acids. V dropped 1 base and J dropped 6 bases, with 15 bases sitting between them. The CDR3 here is CASSLGLSGSNGYTF. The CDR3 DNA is TGTGCCAGCAGCTTAGGTTTATCGGGAAGTAATGGCTACACCTTC. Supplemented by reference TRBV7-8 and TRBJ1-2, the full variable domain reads GAGVSQSPRYKVAKRGQDVALRCDPISGHVSLFWYQQALGQGPEFLTYFQNEAQLDKSGLPSDRFFAERPEGSVSTLKIQRTQQEDSAVYLCASSLGLSGSNGYTFGSGTRLTVV.

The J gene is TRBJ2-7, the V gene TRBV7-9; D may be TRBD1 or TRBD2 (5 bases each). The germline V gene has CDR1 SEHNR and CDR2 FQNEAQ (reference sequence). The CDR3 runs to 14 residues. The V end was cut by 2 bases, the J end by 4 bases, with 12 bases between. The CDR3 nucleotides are TGTGCCAGCAGCTTATCGGCAGGGAGATACGAGCAGTACTTC. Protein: CASSLSAGRYEQYF.

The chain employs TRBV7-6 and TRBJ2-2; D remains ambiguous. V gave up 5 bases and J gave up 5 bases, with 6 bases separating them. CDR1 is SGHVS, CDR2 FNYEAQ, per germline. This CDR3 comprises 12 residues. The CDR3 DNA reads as TGTGCCAGCAGCGAGACGACCGGGGAGCTGTTTTTT. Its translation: CASSETTGELFF.

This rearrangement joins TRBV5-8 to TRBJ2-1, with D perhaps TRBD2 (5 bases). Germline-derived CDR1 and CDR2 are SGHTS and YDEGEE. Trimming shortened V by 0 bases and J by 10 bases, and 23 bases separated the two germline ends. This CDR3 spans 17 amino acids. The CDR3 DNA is TGTGCCAGCAGCTTGGTCTCTCTGTTTTATGGCCGCGGGGAGCAGTTCTTC. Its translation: CASSLVSLFYGRGEQFF.

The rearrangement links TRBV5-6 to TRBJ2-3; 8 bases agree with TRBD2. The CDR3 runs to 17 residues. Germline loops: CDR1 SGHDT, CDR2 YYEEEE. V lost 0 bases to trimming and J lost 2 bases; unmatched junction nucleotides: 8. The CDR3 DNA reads TGTGCCAGCAGCTTGGAACGGGAGGGCCCTGACACAGATACGCAGTATTTT. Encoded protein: CASSLEREGPDTDTQYF.

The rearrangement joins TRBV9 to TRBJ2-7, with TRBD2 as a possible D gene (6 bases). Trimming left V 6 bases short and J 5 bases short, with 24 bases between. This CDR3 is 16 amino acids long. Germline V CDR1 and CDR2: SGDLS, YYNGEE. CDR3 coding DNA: TGTGCCAGCAACGCCCCTGAACTAGCTATTCCCCACGAGCAGTACTTC. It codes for CASNAPELAIPHEQYF.

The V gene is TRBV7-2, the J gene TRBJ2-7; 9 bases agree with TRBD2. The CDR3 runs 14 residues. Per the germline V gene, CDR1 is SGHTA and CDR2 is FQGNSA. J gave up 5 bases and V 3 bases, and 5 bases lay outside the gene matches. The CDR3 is CASSFISGSNEQYF. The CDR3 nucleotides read TGTGCCAGCAGCTTTATTAGCGGGAGCAACGAGCAGTACTTC.

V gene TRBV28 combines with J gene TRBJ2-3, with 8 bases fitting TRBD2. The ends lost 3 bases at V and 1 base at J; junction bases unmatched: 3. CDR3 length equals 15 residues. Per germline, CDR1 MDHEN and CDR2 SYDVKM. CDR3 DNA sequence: TGTGCCAGCAGTTTGTGGCGGGAGGGCACAGATACGCAGTATTTT. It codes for CASSLWREGTDTQYF.

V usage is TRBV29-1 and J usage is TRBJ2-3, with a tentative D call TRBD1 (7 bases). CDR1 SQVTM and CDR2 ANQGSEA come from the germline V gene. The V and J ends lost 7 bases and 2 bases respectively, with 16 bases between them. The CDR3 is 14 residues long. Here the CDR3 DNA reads TGCAGCGATAGGGGGCGGGAAACCACAGATACGCAGTATTTT. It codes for CSDRGRETTDTQYF.

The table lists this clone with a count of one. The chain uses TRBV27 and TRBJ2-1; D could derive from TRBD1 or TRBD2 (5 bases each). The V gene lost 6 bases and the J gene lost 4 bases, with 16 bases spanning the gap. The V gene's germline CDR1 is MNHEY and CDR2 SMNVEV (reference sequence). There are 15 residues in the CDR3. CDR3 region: CASSPRDGVYNEQFF. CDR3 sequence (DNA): TGTGCCAGCAGCCCCCGGGACGGCGTTTACAATGAGCAGTTCTTC.

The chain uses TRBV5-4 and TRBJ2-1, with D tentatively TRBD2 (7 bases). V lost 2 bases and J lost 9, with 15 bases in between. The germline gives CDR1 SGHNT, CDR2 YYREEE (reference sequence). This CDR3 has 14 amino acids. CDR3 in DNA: TGTGCCAGCAGCTTTGAGGGGGGGCGCGGTGAGCAGTTCTTC. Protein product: CASSFEGGRGEQFF.

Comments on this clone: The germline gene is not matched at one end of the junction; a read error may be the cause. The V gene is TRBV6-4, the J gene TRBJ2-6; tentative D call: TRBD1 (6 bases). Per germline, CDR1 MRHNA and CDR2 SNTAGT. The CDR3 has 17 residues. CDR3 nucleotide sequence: TGTGCCGGCAGTGACTCAAGTTCAGGGGCCGGGGCCAACGTCCTGACTTTC. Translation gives CAGSDSSSGAGANVLTF.

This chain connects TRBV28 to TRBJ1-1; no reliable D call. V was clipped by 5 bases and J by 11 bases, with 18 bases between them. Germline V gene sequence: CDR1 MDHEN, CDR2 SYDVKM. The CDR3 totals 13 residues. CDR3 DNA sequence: TGTGCCAGCAGTACTTTCGGCCGGGTAAAGGCTTTCTTT. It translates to CASSTFGRVKAFF.

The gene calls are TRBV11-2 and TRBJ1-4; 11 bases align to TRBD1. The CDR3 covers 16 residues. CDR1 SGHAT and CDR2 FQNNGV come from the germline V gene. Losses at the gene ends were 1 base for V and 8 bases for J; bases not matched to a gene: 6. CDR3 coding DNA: TGTGCCAGCAGCTTAGGACTCCGGGACAGGGGGGAAAAACTGTTTTTT. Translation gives CASSLGLRDRGEKLFF.

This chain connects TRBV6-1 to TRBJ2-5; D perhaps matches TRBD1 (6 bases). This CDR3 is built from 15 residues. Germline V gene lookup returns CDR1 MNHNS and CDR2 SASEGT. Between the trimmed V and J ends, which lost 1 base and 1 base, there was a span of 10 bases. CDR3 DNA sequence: TGTGCCAGCAGTGAAGGCGCAGGGGCCCAAGAGACCCAGTACTTC. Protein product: CASSEGAGAQETQYF.

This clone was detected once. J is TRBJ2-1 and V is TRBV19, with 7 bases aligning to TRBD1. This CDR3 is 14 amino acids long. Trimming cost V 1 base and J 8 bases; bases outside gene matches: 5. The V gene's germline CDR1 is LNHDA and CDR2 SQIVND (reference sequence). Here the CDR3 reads CASSIVTGVDEQFF. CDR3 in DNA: TGTGCCAGTAGTATAGTAACAGGGGTCGATGAGCAGTTCTTC.

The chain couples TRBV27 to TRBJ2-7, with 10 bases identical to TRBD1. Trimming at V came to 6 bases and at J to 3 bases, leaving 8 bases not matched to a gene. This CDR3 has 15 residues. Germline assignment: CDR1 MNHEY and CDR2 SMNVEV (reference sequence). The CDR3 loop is CASRFRDRGNYEQYF. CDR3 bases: TGTGCCAGCAGGTTCCGGGACAGGGGTAACTACGAGCAGTACTTC.

In DNA, the CDR3 is TGTGCCAGCAGCTCAGGGGGGAACCCAGGGGAGCAGTACTTC. It specifies CASSSGGNPGEQYF. The rearrangement joins TRBV7-9 to TRBJ2-7, with a tentative D call TRBD1 (7 bases). There are 14 residues in the CDR3. The germline CDR1 and CDR2 sequences are SEHNR and FQNEAQ (reference sequence). The V and J ends lost 4 bases and 7 bases respectively, with 17 bases between them.